These T cell receptor beta chains were read from a single sample in a study of cytomegalovirus exposure and HLA in healthy donors. Assay used: immunoSEQ multiplex PCR; TCRdb lists only in-frame clones, some missing. The sample holds 55,000 to 75,000 clones. Material: PBMCs. The receptors originated from a male donor in good health and CMV-seronegative. CDR3s include the opening cysteine and the closing phenylalanine or tryptophan. The order of the fields is V gene, D gene, J gene, CDR3 protein, CDR3 DNA. D genes are given only for firm matches.

>TRBV2|TRBD1|TRBJ2-2
CASNRQGRGTGELFF
TGTGCCAGCAATCGACAGGGCCGGGGAACCGGGGAGCTGTTTTTT
>TRBV7-8|TRBD2|TRBJ2-1
CASSHPRTSGINNEQFF
TGTGCCAGCAGCCACCCGAGAACTAGCGGAATAAACAATGAGCAGTTCTTC
>TRBV18|NA|TRBJ2-7
CASTDSNYEQYF
TGTGCCAGCACCGACAGTAACTACGAGCAGTACTTC
>TRBV4-3|NA|TRBJ2-7
CASSLGRRDNTKQYF
TGCGCCAGCAGCCTCGGGAGGAGGGACAATACGAAGCAGTACTTC
>TRBV18|NA|TRBJ1-1
CASSPPNPGDTPEAFF
TGTGCCAGCTCACCACCGAATCCAGGGGACACTCCTGAAGCTTTCTTT
>TRBV29-1|TRBD2|TRBJ2-1
CSVDPSGGSSDNEQFF
TGCAGCGTTGACCCTAGCGGGGGAAGCTCCGACAATGAGCAGTTCTTC
>TRBV7-8|TRBD1|TRBJ1-2
CASSLRDSYSYGYTF
TGTGCCAGCAGCTTACGGGACAGTTACTCCTATGGCTACACCTTC
>TRBV7-2|TRBD1|TRBJ2-5
CASSPRTGLQETQYF
TGTGCCAGCAGCCCTCGGACAGGTTTGCAAGAGACCCAGTACTTC
>TRBV7-2|NA|TRBJ2-3
CASSLGGMADTQYF
TGTGCCAGCAGCTTAGGGGGCATGGCAGATACGCAGTATTTT
>TRBV7-3|NA|TRBJ1-5
CASSSREYRQHQHF
TGTGCCAGCAGCTCCAGGGAATATAGACAGCACCAGCATTTT
>TRBV6-1|TRBD1|TRBJ1-3
CASSVTGFAGNTIYF
TGTGCCAGCAGTGTGACAGGGTTCGCTGGAAACACCATATATTTT
>TRBV6-6|TRBD1|TRBJ1-6
CASTQTGGQGSPLHF
TGTGCCAGCACCCAGACAGGGGGGCAAGGTTCACCCCTCCACTTT
>TRBV5-6|NA|TRBJ2-7
CASSFGIAYEQYF
TGTGCCAGCAGCTTCGGGATCGCCTACGAGCAGTACTTC
>TRBV18|NA|TRBJ1-1
CASSPDPGSTEAFF
TGTGCCAGCTCACCAGATCCGGGAAGCACTGAAGCTTTCTTT
>TRBV16|TRBD1|TRBJ1-6
CASSQGGQGNSPLHF
TGTGCCAGCAGCCAAGGTGGACAGGGCAATTCACCCCTCCACTTT
>TRBV29-1|TRBD1|TRBJ2-1
CSVAGTDLDNEQFF
TGCAGCGTTGCCGGGACAGATCTCGACAATGAGCAGTTCTTC
>TRBV30|NA|TRBJ1-3
CAWSGPGRRGVSGNTIYF
TGTGCCTGGAGTGGTCCGGGACGTCGGGGGGTCTCTGGAAACACCATATATTTT
>TRBV6-1|TRBD2|TRBJ2-7
CASSEMAGGVSGEQYF
TGTGCCAGCAGTGAAATGGCGGGGGGGGTCTCGGGAGAGCAGTACTTC
>TRBV12-5|NA|TRBJ2-7
CASGLTSLLDRIYEQYF
TGTGCTAGTGGTTTGACCTCTTTACTTGACAGGATCTACGAGCAGTACTTC
>TRBV18|NA|TRBJ2-2
CASSPYEGNGELFF
TGTGCCAGCTCACCTTACGAGGGAAACGGGGAGCTGTTTTTT
>TRBV12-5|NA|TRBJ1-5
CASGPGTLRRGDQPQHF
TGTGCTAGTGGCCCCGGGACACTTAGGAGAGGGGATCAGCCCCAGCATTTT
>TRBV2|NA|TRBJ2-4
CASSEDRLAKNIQYF
TGTGCCAGCAGTGAGGACAGACTAGCCAAAAACATTCAGTACTTC
>TRBV7-7|TRBD1|TRBJ2-7
CASSSLQGSEQYF
TGTGCTAGCAGCTCCCTACAGGGGAGCGAGCAGTACTTC
>TRBV15|TRBD1|TRBJ1-1
CATSRTGTGTEAFF
TGTGCCACCAGCCGAACCGGGACAGGAACTGAAGCTTTCTTT
>TRBV7-9|NA|TRBJ1-3
CASSFGQLRGNTIYF
TGTGCCAGCAGCTTCGGACAGCTGAGAGGAAACACCATATATTTT
>TRBV9|TRBD1|TRBJ2-7
CASRQGLYYEQYF
TGTGCCAGCAGACAGGGGCTATACTACGAGCAGTACTTC
>TRBV27|NA|TRBJ1-6
CASSLEGDGPTLSTPTSPLHF
TGTGCCAGCAGTTTAGAAGGAGACGGCCCGACCCTGTCAACCCCAACTTCACCCCTCCACTTT
>TRBV28|NA|TRBJ1-2
CASSPGNYGYTF
TGTGCCAGCAGTCCAGGAAACTATGGCTACACCTTC
>TRBV6-5|TRBD1|TRBJ1-1
CASSRDRGLAFF
TGTGCCAGCAGTCGGGACAGGGGTTTGGCTTTCTTT
>TRBV5-1|TRBD1|TRBJ1-1
CASTRQGRLENTEAFF
TGCGCCAGCACTCGACAGGGTCGACTTGAGAACACTGAAGCTTTCTTT
>TRBV5-1|TRBD1|TRBJ2-3
CASTPGQGATDTQYF
TGCGCCAGCACTCCGGGACAGGGGGCTACAGATACGCAGTATTTT
>TRBV7-3|NA|TRBJ1-1
CASSLTAGTTEAFF
TGTGCCAGCAGCCTCACCGCAGGGACTACTGAAGCTTTCTTT
>TRBV7-2|TRBD2|TRBJ2-1
CASSLAAGVNEQFF
TGTGCCAGCAGCTTAGCGGCGGGAGTGAATGAGCAGTTCTTC
>TRBV9|NA|TRBJ1-1
CASSATLAGEAFF
TGTGCCAGCAGCGCCACACTCGCCGGGGAAGCTTTCTTT
>TRBV6-6|NA|TRBJ1-2
CATGQNYGYTF
TGTGCCACAGGACAGAACTATGGCTACACCTTC
>TRBV5-1|TRBD1|TRBJ1-1
CASSLATGGNTEAFF
TGCGCCAGCAGCTTGGCGACAGGGGGGAACACTGAAGCTTTCTTT
>TRBV11-3|NA|TRBJ1-4
CASSSRGTFATNEKLFF
TGTGCCAGCAGCTCTAGGGGGACATTTGCAACTAATGAAAAACTGTTTTTT
>TRBV4-1|NA|TRBJ2-5
CASSQNAGTGQETQYF
TGCGCCAGCAGCCAAAATGCGGGGACGGGCCAAGAGACCCAGTACTTC
>TRBV7-2|NA|TRBJ2-1
CASSLRHSLLNEQFF
TGTGCCAGCAGCTTAAGACACTCCCTTCTCAATGAGCAGTTCTTC
>TRBV7-9|TRBD2|TRBJ2-5
CASSQRTSGVPENQYF
TGTGCCAGCAGCCAAAGGACTAGCGGGGTCCCAGAGAACCAGTACTTC
>TRBV5-8|TRBD1|TRBJ2-7
CASSLLAGGRYEQYF
TGTGCCAGCAGCTTGCTCGCAGGGGGAAGGTACGAGCAGTACTTC
>TRBV6-1|TRBD1|TRBJ2-3
CASRGDRGTDTQYF
TGTGCCAGCAGGGGGGACAGGGGAACAGATACGCAGTATTTT
>TRBV5-1|TRBD1|TRBJ1-4
CASSPGQGWEKLFF
TGCGCCAGCAGCCCAGGACAGGGATGGGAAAAACTGTTTTTT
>TRBV2|NA|TRBJ1-5
CASAGGSNQPQHF
TGTGCCAGTGCGGGCGGGAGCAATCAGCCCCAGCATTTT
>TRBV6-6|TRBD1|TRBJ1-1
CASSPKTGGNTEAFF
TGTGCCAGCAGTCCTAAGACAGGGGGTAACACTGAAGCTTTCTTT
>TRBV4-3|NA|TRBJ2-5
CASSQDWGRGETQYF
TGCGCCAGCAGCCAAGATTGGGGTCGGGGAGAGACCCAGTACTTC
>TRBV6-1|TRBD2|TRBJ2-3
CASSELAGGPDKQYF
TGTGCCAGCAGTGAACTAGCGGGAGGGCCAGATAAGCAGTATTTT
>TRBV9|NA|TRBJ2-7
CASSPTGETYEQYF
TGTGCCAGCAGTCCTACGGGGGAAACCTACGAGCAGTACTTC
>TRBV7-9|NA|TRBJ2-7
CASRKTAGEGDEQYF
TGTGCCAGCAGGAAGACGGCGGGAGAGGGGGACGAGCAGTACTTC
>TRBV9|TRBD2|TRBJ2-2
CASSVTSGVNTGELFF
TGTGCCAGCAGCGTGACTAGCGGGGTTAACACCGGGGAGCTGTTTTTT
>TRBV10-3|TRBD2|TRBJ2-7
CAISETSGAYEQYF
TGTGCCATCAGTGAAACTAGCGGGGCCTACGAGCAGTACTTC
>TRBV7-2|NA|TRBJ1-1
CASSGHNTEAFF
TGTGCCAGCAGCGGGCATAACACTGAAGCTTTCTTT
>TRBV5-6|TRBD1|TRBJ1-4
CASSLGTVNEKLFF
TGTGCCAGCAGCCTGGGGACAGTGAATGAAAAACTGTTTTTT
>TRBV4-3|NA|TRBJ2-7
CASSQRTDSYEQYF
TGCGCCAGCAGCCAGAGGACTGATTCCTACGAGCAGTACTTC
>TRBV18|NA|TRBJ2-7
CASSPTFRESPAYEQYF
TGTGCCAGCTCACCAACTTTCCGGGAAAGTCCCGCCTACGAGCAGTACTTC
>TRBV9|NA|TRBJ2-1
CASSADNEQFF
TGTGCCAGCAGCGCGGACAATGAGCAGTTCTTC